The rows below give T cell receptor beta chains drawn from one sample of a study of T cells after yellow fever vaccination. TCRdb re-analysed the 5' RACE reads in MiXCR, keeping a single row per CDR3 protein. This table has 300,000 to 400,000 distinct CDR3 sequences, approximately 12% appearing once. Material: CD4+ T cells sorted from PBMCs, obtained 45 days after the yellow fever booster vaccination. These receptors were taken from a man in his late teens or twenties who received the YFV17D yellow fever vaccine. The CDR3 runs from the conserved cysteine through the conserved F or W. The order of the fields is D gene, clone size, V gene, J gene, CDR3 DNA, CDR3 protein. A D gene is named only where the DNA matches it firmly. Clone size is not always given. Where it is, it says once, few, many or a class for expanded clones.

D: -
size: many
V: TRBV20-1
J: TRBJ2-5
DNA: TGCAGCTACCCTAGTGGGGAGACCCAGTACTTC
CDR3: CSYPSGETQYF

D: TRBD1
size: -
V: TRBV20-1
J: TRBJ2-5
DNA: TGCAGTCCCATGAGGGACAGGGGGGAGACCCAGTACTTC
CDR3: CSPMRDRGETQYF

D: -
size: -
V: TRBV5-1
J: TRBJ2-7
DNA: TGCGCCAGCGGCAGGGGGGAGAGCTCCTACGAGCAGTACTTC
CDR3: CASGRGESSYEQYF

D: -
size: -
V: TRBV18
J: TRBJ1-3
DNA: TGTGCCAGCTCACCACGGCTGTCAGATCGTGAGCGGAACACCATATATTTT
CDR3: CASSPRLSDRERNTIYF

D: -
size: few
V: TRBV5-4
J: TRBJ2-3
DNA: TGTGCCAGCAGACTGGACATCACTAGCACAGATACGCAGTATTTT
CDR3: CASRLDITSTDTQYF

D: TRBD2
size: -
V: TRBV4-2
J: TRBJ2-2
DNA: TGTGCCAGCACCCAAGGGAGGGGTTTATTATCCGGGGAGCTGTTTTTT
CDR3: CASTQGRGLLSGELFF

D: -
size: -
V: TRBV7-2
J: TRBJ1-1
DNA: TGTGCCAGCAGCTCGACCCGGGACATGCCCGATATAGCTTTCTTT
CDR3: CASSSTRDMPDIAFF

D: -
size: -
V: TRBV5-1
J: TRBJ2-5
DNA: TGCGCCAGCAGCTGGGGAGGTCGGGAGACCCAGTACTTC
CDR3: CASSWGGRETQYF

D: TRBD1
size: many
V: TRBV5-1
J: TRBJ1-2
DNA: TGCGCCAGCAGCTTGGGACAGGGCTCGAGCTACACCTTC
CDR3: CASSLGQGSSYTF

D: -
size: few
V: TRBV7-2
J: TRBJ2-2
DNA: TGTGCCAGCCCCTCAGGGTCGGGGGCTCACACCGGGGAGCTGTTTTTT
CDR3: CASPSGSGAHTGELFF

D: -
size: -
V: TRBV12-3/TRBV12-4
J: TRBJ1-5
DNA: TGTGCCAGCAGAGGAGGTCGTCGCAATCAGCCCCAGCATTTT
CDR3: CASRGGRRNQPQHF

D: -
size: few
V: TRBV7-6
J: TRBJ2-2
DNA: TGTGCCAGCAGCTTCTCCAGCGCGAGGAACACCGGGGAGCTGTTTTTT
CDR3: CASSFSSARNTGELFF

D: -
size: -
V: TRBV7-2
J: TRBJ1-1
DNA: TGTGCCAGCAGAAGTGACAGGCACACTGAAGCTTTCTTT
CDR3: CASRSDRHTEAFF

D: -
size: many
V: TRBV5-1
J: TRBJ1-5
DNA: TGCGCCAGCAGCTTGGGTCCGGGTGGGGGCAATCAGCCCCAGCATTTT
CDR3: CASSLGPGGGNQPQHF

D: TRBD2
size: many
V: TRBV7-3
J: TRBJ2-1
DNA: TGTGCCAGCAGCGCGGGGGGGGCTTACAATGAGCAGTTCTTC
CDR3: CASSAGGAYNEQFF

D: TRBD1
size: -
V: TRBV27
J: TRBJ1-6
DNA: TGTGCCAGCGGACAGGACCGCTATAATTCACCCCTCCACTTT
CDR3: CASGQDRYNSPLHF

D: TRBD1
size: -
V: TRBV6-2/TRBV6-3
J: TRBJ1-1
DNA: TGTGCCAGCAGTCGCCTGACAGGGGAAGCTTTCTTT
CDR3: CASSRLTGEAFF

D: -
size: few
V: TRBV7-8
J: TRBJ1-5
DNA: TGTGCCAGCACCCCCATCCCGGGGCAGCCCCAGCATTTT
CDR3: CASTPIPGQPQHF

D: TRBD2
size: -
V: TRBV5-1
J: TRBJ2-3
DNA: TGCGCCAGCAGTCGTCAGCGGGGGGGAGGCGCAGATACGCAGTATTTT
CDR3: CASSRQRGGGADTQYF

D: -
size: few
V: TRBV24-1
J: TRBJ2-2
DNA: TGTGCCACCAGTGATGCCAATTTGTGGGGAGGATCCGGGGAGCTGTTTTTT
CDR3: CATSDANLWGGSGELFF

D: -
size: -
V: TRBV29-1
J: TRBJ1-3
DNA: TGCAGCGCCGAAGGGGGCTCTGGAAACACCATATATTTT
CDR3: CSAEGGSGNTIYF

D: -
size: -
V: TRBV20-1
J: TRBJ2-5
DNA: TGCAGTGCCCCCTGGGACCCCGCGACTAAGACCCAGTACTTC
CDR3: CSAPWDPATKTQYF

D: TRBD1
size: -
V: TRBV4-1
J: TRBJ1-5
DNA: TGCGCCAGCAGCAGCGGACCGGGACAGGGTGGGTTTAGCAATCAGCCCCAGCATTTT
CDR3: CASSSGPGQGGFSNQPQHF

D: TRBD1
size: -
V: TRBV5-1
J: TRBJ1-2
DNA: TGCGCCAGCAGCTACGGACAGGGGGCGTTAAACTATGGCTACACCTTC
CDR3: CASSYGQGALNYGYTF

D: -
size: many
V: TRBV4-3
J: TRBJ2-3
DNA: TGCGCCAGCAGCCAGGGACGCTTAGATACGCAGTATTTT
CDR3: CASSQGRLDTQYF

D: TRBD1
size: few
V: TRBV20-1
J: TRBJ1-6
DNA: TGCAGTGCTGGCCTACAGGGGGCCTATTCACCCCTCCACTTT
CDR3: CSAGLQGAYSPLHF

D: -
size: many
V: TRBV6-5
J: TRBJ2-5
DNA: TGTGCCAGCAGCTGGACAGGAGGGTATGAAGAGACCCAGTACTTC
CDR3: CASSWTGGYEETQYF

D: TRBD1
size: -
V: TRBV6-5
J: TRBJ2-7
DNA: TGTGCCAGCAGTGAGGACAGGGGGGCGGACGAGCAGTACTTC
CDR3: CASSEDRGADEQYF